These 8 T cell receptor beta chains were sequenced from one sample in a study of naive and memory T cell subsets. Reverse transcription of blood and skin TCR RNA was primed at alpha and beta constant regions. TCRdb redid the calling of the 5' RACE reads with MiXCR, one entry per CDR3 protein. The sample holds approximately 27,000 distinct CDR3 sequences, around 21% seen once. Whole blood, roughly 2.6 ml, came from adult healthy volunteers. Receptors were obtained from a female donor in good health.

This chain joins TRBV6-6 and TRBJ2-1; D unresolved. Germline V gives CDR1 MNHNY, CDR2 SVGAGI (reference sequence). This CDR3 is 13 amino acids long. V lost 3 bases and J 4 bases, leaving 7 bases between the germline ends. The CDR3 DNA reads TGTGCCAGCAGTTATCAGGAGTACAATGAGCAGTTCTTC. The encoded protein is CASSYQEYNEQFF.

This clonotype was counted at least ten times. The gene calls are TRBV20-1 and TRBJ1-6; weak D call: TRBD1 (6 bases). Germline CDR1 and CDR2: DFQATT and SNEGSKA (reference sequence). The CDR3 contains 15 residues. V shed 3 bases and J shed 6 bases, with 15 bases lying between them. In nucleotides, the CDR3 is TGCAGTGCTAGTATGGGGGCGTCGGGTAATTCACCCCTCCACTTT. Protein sequence: CSASMGASGNSPLHF.

This clonotype has a handful of counts. J is TRBJ2-1 and V is TRBV4-3, with a possible D match to TRBD2 (6 bases). CDR3 length: 15 amino acids. Trimming pared 1 base from V and 7 bases from J, leaving 14 bases between. Germline CDR1 LGHNA, CDR2 YSLEER. The CDR3 bases are TGCGCCAGCAGCCAAGCGGGAGAGGCTTCTAATGAGCAGTTCTTC. Protein: CASSQAGEASNEQFF.

This clonotype is labeled as medium-sized. CDR3: CASSYLPTLTIQETQYF. The CDR3, as DNA: TGTGCCAGCAGTTACCTTCCTACGTTGACTATTCAAGAGACCCAGTACTTC. J is TRBJ2-5 and V is TRBV6-2 or TRBV6-3; possibly TRBD2 for D (5 bases). This CDR3 has 17 residues. Germline CDR1 and CDR2: MNHEY and SVGEGT. V was clipped by 2 bases and J by 2 bases, with 18 bases between them.

As DNA, the CDR3 is TGCGCCAGCAGCCGAAAAATGTCAGATACGCAGTATTTT. Translating gives CASSRKMSDTQYF. This chain connects TRBV4-3 to TRBJ2-3; D is unclear. The V end was cut by 4 bases, the J end by 4 bases, with 9 bases between. Germline V gene sequence: CDR1 LGHNA, CDR2 YSLEER. The CDR3 totals 13 residues.

This clonotype showed up many times. CDR3 residues: CASSPQGDQPQHF. The DNA of the CDR3 is TGTGCCAGCTCACCCCAGGGGGATCAGCCCCAGCATTTT. V is TRBV18 and J is TRBJ1-5; 7 bases are a match to TRBD1. Germline CDR1 KGHSH, CDR2 LQKENI. The J segment lost 5 bases and the V segment lost 3 bases, leaving 1 base of the junction unmatched. The CDR3 has 13 amino acids. The full variable domain, rest sourced from reference TRBV18 and TRBJ1-5, is NAGVMQNPRHLVRRRGQEARLRCSPMKGHSHVYWYRQLPEEGLKFMVYLQKENIIDESGMPKERFSAEFPKEGPSILRIQQVVRGDSAAYFCASSPQGDQPQHFGDGTRLSIL.

This clonotype was counted many times. The chain has TRBV7-9 and TRBJ1-4; no clear D. With 5 bases removed from V and 4 bases from J, the gap between germline ends came to 14 bases. This CDR3 comprises 15 residues. Germline lookup yields CDR1 SEHNR and CDR2 FQNEAQ (reference sequence). Here the CDR3 DNA reads TGTGCCAGCAGCCGACCGAGTACTGTTAATGAAAAACTGTTTTTT. Encoded protein: CASSRPSTVNEKLFF.

This clonotype came up many times. The chain couples TRBV6-2 or TRBV6-3 to TRBJ2-7, with a weak D call TRBD2 (5 bases). The germline CDR1 and CDR2 sequences are MNHEY and SVGEGT. V lost 7 bases, J lost 6 bases, and 22 bases lay in between. This CDR3 contains 15 residues. In DNA form, the CDR3 reads TGTGCCAGCATCCCACTAGGCGGACCAAGGACCGAGCAGTACTTC. This gives the protein CASIPLGGPRTEQYF.